This TCR beta chain was sequenced for a study of T cells in Graves' hyperthyroidism and ophthalmopathy. General study findings and limits: Among thyroid clonotypes expanded above 0.001, most also appeared in blood. The model's output predicted ophthalmopathy at a median of about 6.5 months prior to onset.

In germline, CDR1 is MDHEN, CDR2 SYDVKM. The V and J ends lost 6 bases and 3 bases, in that order; junction bases with no gene match: 8. CDR3 length: 14 amino acids. This clonotype was seen many times. Antigen unknown. Exclusion of patients followed from uncontrolled infection, other autoimmune disease, pregnancy or lactation. Diagnoses were established using clinical symptoms, serum thyroxine and TRAb, thyroid ultrasound and orbital computed tomography. The TCR beta CDR3 regions underwent amplification using RNA transcripts as the source. With the HTBI primer set, the TCR CDR3 went through a first round of RT-PCR. A single record per CDR3 protein comes from TCRdb applying MiXCR to the multiplex PCR reads. This table has roughly 290,000 distinct CDR3 sequences, roughly 13% appearing once.

Sequenced input: blood. This clonotype was sampled from a woman between 40 and 55 years old with Graves' hyperthyroidism. This chain connects TRBV28 to TRBJ2-7; 7 bases fit TRBD2. CDR3 nucleotides: TGTGCCAGCAGGCTAGGGCTAGCGGACTACGAGCAGTACTTC. Protein: CASRLGLADYEQYF.